This T cell receptor (beta chain) emerged from a study of T cells in Graves' hyperthyroidism and ophthalmopathy. The source of the PBMCs was less than 12 ml of fresh peripheral blood. The study, taken as a whole, reports: Most thyroid clonotypes expanded above 0.001 appeared in blood too. In simple terms, a model built on 13 V-J features told ophthalmopathy apart from stable hyperthyroidism. Ophthalmopathy prediction by the model preceded onset by a median approximately 6.9 months.

It was RNA transcripts that yielded the amplified TCR beta CDR3 regions. During a first-round RT-PCR of the TCR CDR3, the HTBI primer set was used. TCRdb ran MiXCR on the multiplex PCR reads and lists one entry per CDR3 protein. Of 300,000 to 400,000 distinct CDR3 sequences detected, about 15% appear once; the ten largest clones hold around 10%. This clonotype was counted a few times. The antigen is not known. Germline V CDR1 and CDR2: LNHDA, SQIVND (reference sequence). V gave up 7 bases and J gave up 1 base, with 16 bases separating them. CDR3 length: 15 amino acids. The chain has TRBV19 and TRBJ1-1; D perhaps matches TRBD1 (5 bases). The sequenced sample was blood. The receptor was derived from a woman in her sixties or seventies with Graves' hyperthyroidism. The CDR3 protein is CASTTLGRRNTEAFF. The CDR3, as DNA: TGTGCCAGTACCACCCTGGGACGGAGGAACACTGAAGCTTTCTTT.